This T cell receptor beta chain stems from a study of monozygotic twins with inflammatory bowel disease. Study conclusions and caveats: Healthy co-twins showed greater TCRbeta diversity (inverse Simpson) than IBD patients.

Remarks on this clonotype: Antigen unknown.

The CDR3 covers 16 residues. Germline assignment: CDR1 SGHRS and CDR2 YFSETQ. Template switching appended UMIs that held a 6-nucleotide sample barcode. Nested amplification of TCRalpha and TCRbeta cDNA involved two PCRs of around 16 and 10 cycles. TCRdb reprocessed the 5' RACE reads, keeping one entry per CDR3 protein, no DNA. Its clone listing holds 150,000 to 200,000 distinct CDR3 sequences. The chain is built from TRBV5-1 and TRBJ2-2; there is no DNA to check the TCRdb D call of TRBD1. The receptor comes from a human donor with ulcerative colitis or Crohn's disease, or a healthy co-twin of an affected twin (not recorded which). Sequencing was done on a sample of blood. The chain's CDR3 is CASSLQGPGDTGELFF.